The 21 T cell receptor beta chains presented below share a single source sample, sequenced in a study of blood T cell repertoires in COVID-19. Sequencing was performed with immunoSEQ multiplex PCR; in TCRdb, only in-frame clones are kept and a portion is missing. This repertoire shows approximately 160,000 clones, approximately 83% found once; its top ten account for under 15%. Sequencing was done on a sample of peripheral blood. These receptors all come from a man in his sixties or seventies who had recovered from COVID-19.

The chain employs TRBV28 and TRBJ2-3, with 8 bases aligning to TRBD2. Germline values: CDR1 MDHEN, CDR2 SYDVKM. V was pared by 6 bases and J by 5 bases, with 7 bases of the junction left unmatched. This CDR3 spans 14 amino acids. The CDR3 sequence is CASRSAGAVDTQYF. In nucleotides, the CDR3 is TGTGCCAGCAGGTCAGCGGGAGCGGTAGATACGCAGTATTTT.

This chain connects TRBV5-1 to TRBJ2-1, with D perhaps TRBD1 (5 bases). The CDR3 runs to 14 residues. The V gene lost 4 bases and the J gene lost 10 bases, with 18 bases spanning the gap. Germline V lookup: CDR1 SGHRS, CDR2 YFSETQ. The CDR3 spells CASSLSDRSQEQFF. Here the CDR3 DNA reads TGCGCCAGCAGCCTTTCCGACAGATCGCAAGAGCAGTTCTTC.

The gene calls are TRBV19 and TRBJ1-3; D remains unclear. V shed 0 bases and J shed 6 bases, with 18 bases lying between them. Germline lookup yields CDR1 LNHDA and CDR2 SQIVND (reference sequence). This CDR3 region has 17 residues. The CDR3 DNA sequence: TGTGCCAGTAGTATAGATCCCAACGACCGACGACTAAACACCATATATTTT. Its protein product is CASSIDPNDRRLNTIYF.

The V and J genes are TRBV19 and TRBJ1-2, with D possibly TRBD1 on 6 matching bases. V dropped 5 bases and J dropped 7 bases, with 11 bases sitting between them. Germline V lookup: CDR1 LNHDA, CDR2 SQIVND (reference sequence). The CDR3 length is 12 residues. The CDR3, as DNA: TGTGCCAGTAGTCTTTCAGGGGTTGGCTACACCTTC. Protein sequence: CASSLSGVGYTF.

V and J are TRBV19 and TRBJ2-5; possibly TRBD2 for D (6 bases). V was shortened by 3 bases and J by 4 bases, with 21 bases between the two germline ends. The CDR3 consists of 17 residues. In germline, CDR1 is LNHDA, CDR2 SQIVND (reference sequence). CDR3 protein: CASSMIPQGSGLETQYF. CDR3 DNA sequence: TGTGCCAGTAGTATGATCCCACAAGGTAGCGGCTTAGAGACCCAGTACTTC.

This chain joins TRBV6-4 and TRBJ2-1; weak D call: TRBD1 (5 bases). CDR3 size: 13 residues. With 4 bases removed from V and 8 bases from J, the gap between germline ends came to 12 bases. The germline gives CDR1 MRHNA, CDR2 SNTAGT. The CDR3 reads CASSVRDGDEQFF. CDR3 DNA: TGTGCCAGCAGTGTCAGGGATGGCGATGAGCAGTTCTTC.

The rearrangement links TRBV2 to TRBJ2-7, with 7 positions matching TRBD1. The CDR3 runs 15 residues. Germline V gene sequence: CDR1 SNHLY, CDR2 FYNNEI. The ends lost 6 bases at V and 2 bases at J; junction bases unmatched: 10. The CDR3 DNA is TGTGCCAGCAGCCCTACGAGGGGGCAGACCTACGAGCAGTACTTC. This codes for CASSPTRGQTYEQYF.

The chain carries TRBV4-1 and TRBJ2-1; 7 bases are shared with TRBD2. There are 16 residues in the CDR3. The ends lost 2 bases at V and 4 bases at J; junction bases unmatched: 8. Germline assignment: CDR1 MGHRA and CDR2 YSYEKL. Written as DNA, the CDR3 is TGCGCCAGCAGCCAACAAGTCACTAGCGCTTACAATGAGCAGTTCTTC. Amino acid sequence: CASSQQVTSAYNEQFF.

The rearrangement joins TRBV12-5 to TRBJ2-1, with TRBD2 matching over 8 bases. The CDR3 has 15 amino acids. From germline, CDR1 is LGHNT and CDR2 FRNRAP. V shed 5 bases, J shed 4 bases, and the junction held 7 bases outside the gene matches. CDR3 loop: CASGPLAESYNEQFF. As DNA, the CDR3 is TGTGCTAGTGGTCCACTAGCGGAGAGTTACAATGAGCAGTTCTTC.

The chain recombines TRBV11-2 with TRBJ2-3; 9 positions match TRBD1. With 5 bases clipped from V and 6 bases from J, the junction kept 12 bases outside the gene matches. Germline V lookup: CDR1 SGHAT, CDR2 FQNNGV. The CDR3 length is 16 residues. CDR3 nucleotides: TGTGCCAGCAGCCGCACAGGGGGCGGCGGGGCCGATACGCAGTATTTT. It encodes CASSRTGGGGADTQYF.

This chain's CDR3 is CASRGWEGGNEQFF. The CDR3 nucleotides are TGCGCCAGCAGGGGCTGGGAAGGGGGCAATGAGCAGTTCTTC. The chain joins TRBV5-1 to TRBJ2-1; a weak D match, TRBD1 (6 bases). The V end lost 5 bases, the J end lost 6 bases, and 15 bases lay between the germline ends. CDR1 is SGHRS, CDR2 YFSETQ, per germline. The CDR3 extends over 14 amino acids.

The chain recombines TRBV5-4 with TRBJ2-3; 14 bases align to TRBD2. The length of the CDR3 is 13 residues. J lost 5 bases, V lost 7 bases, and 0 bases had no gene match. The germline CDR1 and CDR2 sequences are SGHNT and YYREEE (reference sequence). In nucleotides, the CDR3 is TGTGCCAGCGGACTAGCGGGAGGAGATACGCAGTATTTT. It codes for CASGLAGGDTQYF.

This chain joins TRBV3-1 (or the pseudogene TRBV3-2) and TRBJ2-3; 10 bases fit TRBD2. The germline gives CDR1 LGHDT, CDR2 YNNKEL (reference sequence). Trimming took 3 bases from V and 0 from J; bases not matched to a gene: 6. The CDR3 extends over 17 amino acids. CDR3 sequence (DNA): TGTGCCAGCAGCCAGTATAGCGGGAGGCCTAGCACAGATACGCAGTATTTT. It specifies CASSQYSGRPSTDTQYF.

The V and J genes are TRBV5-6 and TRBJ2-7; a possible D gene is TRBD2 (5 bases). Germline V gene sequence: CDR1 SGHDT, CDR2 YYEEEE. The CDR3 extends over 14 amino acids. Between the trimmed V and J ends, which lost 5 bases and 6 bases, there was a span of 18 bases. The CDR3 DNA reads TGTGCCAGCAGTATGCGGAGGATTGGATCCGAGCAGTACTTC. Protein product: CASSMRRIGSEQYF.

The chain couples TRBV28 to TRBJ2-5, with TRBD2 identical over 8 bases. J was trimmed by 6 bases and V by 6 bases; bases with no gene match: 12. Germline V lookup: CDR1 MDHEN, CDR2 SYDVKM. CDR3 length: 15 amino acids. The chain's CDR3 is CASRLTAGAVKTQYF. The CDR3 DNA is TGTGCCAGCAGATTAACAGCGGGAGCGGTAAAGACCCAGTACTTC.

This chain joins TRBV4-3 and TRBJ2-1, with 11 bases matching TRBD2. This CDR3 comprises 15 residues. CDR1 LGHNA and CDR2 YSLEER come from the germline V gene. V trimming: 4 bases; J trimming: 7 bases; junction bases outside the gene matches: 6. CDR3 bases: TGCGCCAGCAGCCCTAGCGGGAGGTATGGTAATGAGCAGTTCTTC. Translation: CASSPSGRYGNEQFF.

The genes are TRBV6-5 and TRBJ2-3, with D possibly matching TRBD2 (6 bases). Trimming stripped 6 bases from V and 2 bases from J, with 12 bases between. Germline V gene lookup returns CDR1 MNHEY and CDR2 SVGAGI. This CDR3 contains 14 residues. The CDR3 here is CASSPGTSTDTQYF. DNA for the CDR3: TGTGCCAGCAGCCCCGGGACTTCCACAGATACGCAGTATTTT.

The J gene is TRBJ2-2, the V gene TRBV7-6; unclear D gene. This CDR3 spans 16 amino acids. Trimming took off 1 base at V and 0 bases at J, with 9 bases between the two ends. Germline V gene lookup returns CDR1 SGHVS and CDR2 FNYEAQ. Here the CDR3 reads CASSLEASANTGELFF. The CDR3 DNA reads TGTGCCAGCAGCTTAGAAGCGTCGGCGAACACCGGGGAGCTGTTTTTT.

V usage is TRBV28 and J usage is TRBJ1-5; D is uncertain. V lost 5 bases and J 11 bases, leaving 10 bases between the germline ends. The germline CDR1 and CDR2 sequences are MDHEN and SYDVKM. The CDR3 sequence is 11 residues long. This CDR3 reads CASSRGLAQHF. As DNA, the CDR3 is TGTGCCAGCAGTCGTGGGCTGGCCCAGCATTTT.

This clone was seen once. The chain uses TRBV28 and TRBJ1-1, with D unclear. The CDR3 contains 15 residues. V was clipped by 1 base and J by 2 bases, with 11 bases between them. Germline loops: CDR1 MDHEN, CDR2 SYDVKM. CDR3 DNA sequence: TGTGCCAGCAGTTTATTGGCAGGCTTAAACACTGAAGCTTTCTTT. Translated: CASSLLAGLNTEAFF.

This clone has a single count. The chain employs TRBV5-1 and TRBJ2-5, with 10 positions matching TRBD2. With 4 bases clipped from V and 5 bases from J, the junction kept 8 bases outside the gene matches. The CDR3 runs to 15 residues. The V gene's germline CDR1 is SGHRS and CDR2 YFSETQ. CDR3 in amino acids: CASSAASGSKETQYF. The CDR3 nucleotides read TGCGCCAGCAGCGCCGCTAGCGGGAGTAAGGAGACCCAGTACTTC.